Listed below are T cell receptor beta chains from one sample, sequenced in a study of T cell changes during pregnancy in multiple sclerosis. This table comes from immunoSEQ multiplex PCR, and its TCRdb copy is limited to in-frame clones, with some not included. The sample shows about 29,000 clones, around nine tenths of them seen only once. The sample consisted of CD8+ T cells from peripheral blood mononuclear cells, taken before pregnancy. The receptors originated from a female donor with multiple sclerosis, enrolled in a pregnancy study. Both conserved end residues are part of each CDR3. The D gene is left open where the match is weak. Some rows have no size entry. The others give once, few or many, or a class for an expanded clone.

clone_size	d_call	v_call	j_call	cdr3_aa	cdr3_nt
-	-	TRBV7-3	TRBJ1-2	CASSQRRDPYGYTF	TGTGCCAGCAGCCAAAGGAGGGACCCCTATGGCTACACCTTC
few	-	TRBV2	TRBJ1-1	CASSEAPGGYGTEAFF	TGTGCCAGCAGTGAAGCGCCGGGAGGGTACGGCACTGAAGCTTTCTTT
-	TRBD1	TRBV10-2	TRBJ2-5	CASRTGGQETQYF	TGCGCCAGCAGGACAGGGGGACAAGAGACCCAGTACTTC
-	TRBD1	TRBV19	TRBJ2-7	CASSIDSGTGFGEQYF	TGTGCCAGTAGTATAGACTCCGGGACAGGTTTCGGAGAGCAGTACTTC
-	TRBD1	TRBV7-6	TRBJ1-6	CASSLGWGTDTSPLHF	TGTGCCAGCAGCTTAGGGTGGGGGACAGACACTTCACCCCTCCACTTT
-	-	TRBV18	TRBJ1-4	CASSRKTATSTNEKLFF	TGTGCCAGCTCACGGAAGACAGCAACATCAACTAATGAAAAACTGTTTTTT
-	-	TRBV27	TRBJ1-1	CASSLGPGNEAFF	TGTGCCAGCAGTTTGGGGCCAGGTAATGAAGCTTTCTTT
-	-	TRBV30	TRBJ2-7	CAWSVADRSYEQYF	TGTGCCTGGAGTGTGGCGGACAGATCCTACGAGCAGTACTTC
-	-	TRBV7-9	TRBJ2-3	CASSTTGVQRSSTDTQYF	TGTGCCAGCAGCACTACAGGAGTCCAAAGATCTAGCACAGATACGCAGTATTTT
few	-	TRBV7-2	TRBJ1-1	CASSPRTANTEAFF	TGTGCCAGCAGCCCTAGGACAGCGAACACTGAAGCTTTCTTT
-	TRBD2	TRBV5-1	TRBJ2-5	CASSLRAGEETQYF	TGCGCCAGCAGCTTGCGTGCGGGGGAAGAGACCCAGTACTTC
once	-	TRBV9	TRBJ2-2	CASSLPTGHYTGELFF	TGTGCCAGCAGCCTACCTACGGGACACTACACCGGGGAGCTGTTTTTT
-	-	TRBV19	TRBJ2-7	CASSIVFDTAYEQYF	TGTGCCAGTAGTATAGTGTTCGACACGGCCTACGAGCAGTACTTC
-	TRBD1	TRBV27	TRBJ2-7	CASSPRDRPLDEQYF	TGTGCCAGCAGTCCCCGGGACAGGCCTCTGGACGAGCAGTACTTC
-	-	TRBV7-9	TRBJ2-3	CASSPSSGLSGATQYF	TGTGCCAGCAGCCCCTCATCAGGGCTTTCGGGTGCTACGCAGTATTTT
-	TRBD1	TRBV18	TRBJ2-7	CASSSGTGISYEQYF	TGTGCCAGCTCATCCGGGACAGGGATCTCCTACGAGCAGTACTTC
-	TRBD2	TRBV11-2	TRBJ2-1	CASSPNGLAGYNEQFF	TGTGCCAGCAGCCCGAACGGACTAGCGGGTTACAATGAGCAGTTCTTC
once	TRBD2	TRBV30	TRBJ2-7	CAWRDGTSGSRRSYEQYF	TGTGCCTGGAGGGATGGGACTAGCGGGAGCCGGAGGTCCTACGAGCAGTACTTC